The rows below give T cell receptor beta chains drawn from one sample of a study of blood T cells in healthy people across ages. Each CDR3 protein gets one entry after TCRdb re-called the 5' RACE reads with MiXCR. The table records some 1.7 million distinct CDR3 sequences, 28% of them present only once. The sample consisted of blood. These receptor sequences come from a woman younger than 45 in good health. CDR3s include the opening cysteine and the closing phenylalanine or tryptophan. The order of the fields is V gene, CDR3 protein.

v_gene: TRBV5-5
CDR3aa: CASSLRGGIYEQYF

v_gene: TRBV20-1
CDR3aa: CSARDVTGTDYNEQFF

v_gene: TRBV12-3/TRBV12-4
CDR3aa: CASSPTSGTQYF

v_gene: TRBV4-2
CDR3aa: CASSQARDGRAPDTQYF

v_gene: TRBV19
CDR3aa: CASSIDMWLGNTGELFF

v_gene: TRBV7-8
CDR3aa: CASSLDGGPIYGYTF

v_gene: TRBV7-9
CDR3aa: CASRPYREGTEAFF

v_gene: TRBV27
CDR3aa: CTSSLFAHRGKAFF

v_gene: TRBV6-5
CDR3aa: CASSYLGQTGELFF

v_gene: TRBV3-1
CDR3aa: CASCSRDRDEKLFF

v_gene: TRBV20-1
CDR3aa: CSASALAASSYNEQFF

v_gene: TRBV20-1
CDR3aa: CSAGTCGGRETQYF

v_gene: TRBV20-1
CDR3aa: CSAISGLAGGTDTQYF

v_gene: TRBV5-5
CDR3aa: CASSHGDRVYEQYF

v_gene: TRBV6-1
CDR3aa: CASSVRGETQYF